The 23 T cell receptor beta chains presented below share a single source sample, sequenced in a study of CD8+ T cells in alopecia areata. The sequencing template was cDNA reverse transcribed from extracted RNA. Profiled with immunoSEQ multiplex PCR; TCRdb holds only in-frame clones, not every one. This sample has around 140,000 clones, with roughly nine tenths found just once. Indicated treatment: oral pan-JAK inhibitor, 5-10 mg twice daily. The sample in question was CD8+ T cells sorted from blood, obtained at week 4, from a patient treated with tofacitinib. The origin of the receptors is a human donor with alopecia areata.

The chain links TRBV5-4 to TRBJ1-1; D might be TRBD1 (5 bases). The CDR3 spans 11 residues. The V gene lost 7 bases and the J gene lost 2 bases, with 6 bases spanning the gap. The V gene's germline CDR1 is SGHNT and CDR2 YYREEE (reference sequence). This CDR3 reads CASGGNTEAFF. The CDR3 DNA reads TGTGCCAGCGGGGGAAACACTGAAGCTTTCTTT.

The genes are TRBV4-1 and TRBJ1-1; 9 bases map to TRBD1. The germline V gene has CDR1 MGHRA and CDR2 YSYEKL. The V segment lost 1 base and the J segment 5 bases; nucleotides outside the gene matches: 8. This CDR3 is 16 amino acids long. The CDR3 DNA is TGCGCCAGCAGCCAAGGGGACAGGGTAGGAGGAACTGAAGCTTTCTTT. Translation gives CASSQGDRVGGTEAFF.

This clone came up many times. Sequence at one end of the junction differs from germline and may be a read error. This chain links TRBV5-5 with TRBJ2-1; D is perhaps TRBD2 (6 bases). CDR3 length: 11 residues. CDR1 is SGHKS, CDR2 YYEKEE, per germline (reference sequence). The CDR3 sequence is CASSSGGNWIF. The CDR3 DNA sequence: TGTGCCAGCAGCTCTGGGGGGAATTGGATCTTC.

The chain carries TRBV29-1 and TRBJ1-1; 11 nucleotides match TRBD1. This CDR3 has 14 amino acids. After removal of 7 bases from V and 5 bases from J, the junction contained 9 bases not matched to a gene. Germline V lookup: CDR1 SQVTM, CDR2 ANQGSEA. The CDR3 DNA follows: TGCAGCGCCACAAGGGGGACAGGGGGAACTGAAGCTTTCTTT. Amino acids: CSATRGTGGTEAFF. The full variable domain, in which reference TRBV29-1 and TRBJ1-1 provide the parts outside the CDR3, is SAVISQKPSRDICQRGTSLTIQCQVDSQVTMMFWYRQQPGQSLTLIATANQGSEATYESGFVIDKFPISRPNLTFSTLTVSNMSPEDSSIYLCSATRGTGGTEAFFGQGTRLTVV.

The J gene is TRBJ2-2, the V gene TRBV29-1; no clear D. Germline lookup yields CDR1 SQVTM and CDR2 ANQGSEA. The CDR3 spans 11 residues. V was pared by 7 bases and J by 6 bases, with 9 bases between. The CDR3 is CSAIFSGELFF. The CDR3 coding sequence is TGCAGCGCGATTTTTTCCGGGGAGCTGTTTTTT.

V gene TRBV6-5 combines with J gene TRBJ2-3; 10 positions match TRBD2. Germline V CDR1 and CDR2: MNHEY, SVGAGI. With 11 bases clipped from V and 4 bases from J, the junction kept 9 bases outside the gene matches. The length of the CDR3 is 14 residues. CDR3 in DNA: TGTGCCGCGGGAGCGGGGGGGCCGGCAGATACGCAGTATTTT. It encodes CAAGAGGPADTQYF.

The CDR3 spells CAISEPRVANEQFF. The CDR3 coding sequence is TGTGCCATCAGTGAGCCGAGGGTTGCAAATGAGCAGTTCTTC. The chain is built from TRBV10-3 and TRBJ2-1; a possible D gene is TRBD2 (5 bases). Germline V CDR1 and CDR2: ENHRY, SYGVKD. The CDR3 contains 14 residues. Trimming cost V 2 bases and J 7 bases, with 12 bases left between them.

The rearrangement joins TRBV15 to TRBJ2-3; D unclear. This CDR3 contains 10 residues. Trimming left V 8 bases short and J 6 bases short, with 6 bases between. Germline values: CDR1 LNHNV, CDR2 YYDKDF (reference sequence). CDR3 amino acids: CATRDDTQYF. The CDR3 nucleotides read TGTGCCACCCGAGATGATACGCAGTATTTT.

This sequence joins TRBV9 and TRBJ1-1; D is uncertain. Germline V lookup: CDR1 SGDLS, CDR2 YYNGEE. Trimming stripped 0 bases from V and 12 bases from J, with 12 bases between. The CDR3 length is 12 residues. The CDR3 DNA sequence: TGTGCCAGCAGCGTAGGCCAGTTTGGTCCTTTCTTT. This codes for CASSVGQFGPFF.

This clone was recorded only once. The genes are TRBV9 and TRBJ1-2; no firm D call. The CDR3 contains 10 residues. Germline loops: CDR1 SGDLS, CDR2 YYNGEE. Trimming removed 3 bases at V and 8 bases at J, with 5 bases between. The CDR3 nucleotides are TGTGCCAGCAGCGGAAGGGGCTACACCTTC. Translating it yields CASSGRGYTF. Complete variable domain (other parts from reference TRBV9 and TRBJ1-2): DSGVTQTPKHLITATGQRVTLRCSPRSGDLSVYWYQQSLDQGLQFLIQYYNGEERAKGNILERFSAQQFPDLHSELNLSSLELGDSALYFCASSGRGYTFGSGTRLTVV.

V is TRBV7-9 and J is TRBJ2-1; either TRBD1 or TRBD2 may supply D (5 bases each). V was shortened by 3 bases and J by 6 bases, with 6 bases between the two germline ends. Germline V gene data show CDR1 as SEHNR and CDR2 as FQNEAQ (reference sequence). The CDR3 runs to 12 residues. The CDR3 bases are TGTGCCAGCAGCTTGGGGACCAATGAGCAGTTCTTC. It yields the protein CASSLGTNEQFF.

This clone has only one observation. The chain is built from TRBV14 and TRBJ2-7; D is uncertain. Germline V gene data show CDR1 as SGHDN and CDR2 as FVKESK. The CDR3 has 11 residues. Trimming took 4 bases from V and 1 from J, leaving 2 bases between them. This CDR3 reads CASSPSYEQYF. In nucleotides, the CDR3 is TGTGCCAGCAGCCCGTCCTACGAGCAGTACTTC.

The CDR3 loop is CASSVTGADTQYF. CDR3 sequence (DNA): TGCGCCAGCAGCGTGACAGGGGCAGATACGCAGTATTTT. This chain links TRBV5-1 with TRBJ2-3, with 8 positions matching TRBD1. V was clipped by 4 bases and J by 4 bases; unmatched bases: 2. The CDR3 runs 13 residues. Germline CDR1 SGHRS, CDR2 YFSETQ. Full variable domain (remainder filled in from reference TRBV5-1 and TRBJ2-3): KAGVTQTPRYLIKTRGQQVTLSCSPISGHRSVSWYQQTPGQGLQFLFEYFSETQRNKGNFPGRFSGRQFSNSRSEMNVSTLELGDSALYLCASSVTGADTQYFGPGTRLTVL.

The chain joins TRBV27 to TRBJ2-7; D call uncertain. Deletions cut 2 bases from V and 3 bases from J, with 8 bases between. Per germline, CDR1 MNHEY and CDR2 SMNVEV (reference sequence). The CDR3 covers 13 residues. The CDR3 is CASSLPNSYEQYF. DNA of the CDR3: TGTGCCAGCAGTTTACCGAATAGCTACGAGCAGTACTTC.

This clone was observed once. This chain uses TRBV30 with TRBJ2-1, with 12 bases that match TRBD2. The CDR3 covers 16 residues. CDR1 is GTSNPN and CDR2 is SVGIG in the germline V gene (reference sequence). The V gene end was trimmed by 4 bases and the J gene end by 10 bases; junction bases not matched to a gene: 14. The CDR3 protein is CAWTPSGRAIYSEQFF. The CDR3 DNA reads TGTGCCTGGACACCTAGCGGGAGGGCTATTTATTCAGAGCAGTTCTTC.

The V and J genes are TRBV13 and TRBJ2-1; 13 bases match TRBD2. Germline V gives CDR1 PRHDT, CDR2 FYEKMQ (reference sequence). Germline trimming cut 2 bases from V and 7 bases from J; bases unmatched to any gene: 8. The CDR3 has 17 residues. This chain's CDR3 is CASSLRTSGGLGNEQFF. The CDR3 DNA reads as TGTGCCAGCAGCTTAAGGACTAGCGGGGGATTGGGGAATGAGCAGTTCTTC.

This chain joins TRBV27 and TRBJ1-5; D uncertain. With 0 bases removed from V and 4 bases from J, the gap between germline ends came to 4 bases. Germline CDR1 is MNHEY and CDR2 is SMNVEV (reference sequence). The length of the CDR3 is 13 residues. This chain's CDR3 is CASSLSVNQPQHF. DNA for the CDR3: TGTGCCAGCAGTTTATCTGTGAATCAGCCCCAGCATTTT.

The gene calls are TRBV5-1 and TRBJ2-7; the D gene is possibly TRBD2 (6 bases). The germline V gene encodes CDR1 SGHRS and CDR2 YFSETQ. The V and J ends lost 4 bases and 1 base respectively, with 12 bases between them. This CDR3 is built from 14 residues. The CDR3 sequence is CASSGGTSSYEQYF. In DNA, the CDR3 is TGCGCCAGCAGCGGGGGGACGTCTTCCTACGAGCAGTACTTC.

V is TRBV27 and J is TRBJ2-3; D not resolved. Germline values: CDR1 MNHEY, CDR2 SMNVEV (reference sequence). The V end was cut by 0 bases, the J end by 0 bases, with 7 bases between. The CDR3 sequence is 15 residues long. CDR3 DNA sequence: TGTGCCAGCAGTTTATCAGTGGGTAGCACAGATACGCAGTATTTT. It codes for CASSLSVGSTDTQYF.

The chain carries TRBV27 and TRBJ1-2; 8 nucleotides agree with TRBD1. The CDR3 spans 14 residues. V trimming: 5 bases; J trimming: 4 bases; junction bases outside the gene matches: 6. Germline lookup yields CDR1 MNHEY and CDR2 SMNVEV (reference sequence). The CDR3 DNA sequence: TGTGCCAGCAGTAACACCGGGACAGGCTATGGCTACACCTTC. It codes for CASSNTGTGYGYTF.

There are a few counts of this clone. The CDR3 nucleotides are TGTGCCAGCGAAAGAGGGAGGATGGGAAACATTCAGTACTTC. It encodes CASERGRMGNIQYF. J is TRBJ2-4 and V is TRBV25-1; tentative D call: TRBD2 (6 bases). The CDR3 is 14 amino acids. Trimming took 8 bases from V and 6 from J, leaving 17 bases between them. Germline V gene data show CDR1 as MGHDK and CDR2 as SYGVNS.

There are a few counts of this clone. This chain links TRBV9 with TRBJ2-1; 8 bases map to TRBD1. With 2 bases clipped from V and 7 bases from J, the junction kept 2 bases outside the gene matches. The germline V gene has CDR1 SGDLS and CDR2 YYNGEE. The CDR3 is 13 amino acids. Here the CDR3 reads CASSVTGANEQFF. The CDR3 bases are TGTGCCAGCAGCGTGACAGGGGCGAATGAGCAGTTCTTC.

This chain joins TRBV19 and TRBJ2-4, with a possible D match to TRBD1 (6 bases). This CDR3 comprises 14 residues. The V gene lost 1 base and the J gene lost 8 bases, with 12 bases spanning the gap. Germline CDR1 is LNHDA and CDR2 is SQIVND (reference sequence). The CDR3 loop reads CASSIGQAPDIQYF. The CDR3 region has the DNA TGTGCCAGTAGTATAGGACAGGCCCCTGACATTCAGTACTTC.